The clone carrying this T cell receptor beta chain was detected ten times or more. What it binds is unknown. V lost 7 bases to trimming and J lost 3 bases, with 12 bases between them. CDR1 is MDHEN and CDR2 is SYDVKM in the germline V gene. The CDR3 has 13 amino acids. The TCR alpha and TCR beta cDNA libraries, bearing sample barcodes and UMIs, were generated by 5'RACE using constant-segment primers. TCRdb re-derived calls from the 5' RACE reads in MiXCR, one entry per CDR3 protein. The sample gives a few hundred thousand distinct CDR3 sequences, about 13% of which show up once; around 23% is in the top ten. The sample originates from a study of T-cell memory formation after mild COVID-19. Across the study: There were largely donor-specific TCR clusters.

Findings of the study overall: From day 15 to 85, contracting clones were balanced between CD4 and CD8, whereas later expanders leaned toward CD4+. Clones which contracted sat mainly in CM and EM if CD4+, and in EMRA if CD8+.

The rearrangement links TRBV28 to TRBJ2-5, with D perhaps assigned TRBD1 or TRBD2 (5 bases each). Material for sequencing was PBMCs or a T cell subset sorted from them (not recorded which). This receptor was obtained from a man aged 18-30 years who had mild COVID-19 (a few samples of this study predate the infection). Cell type and time point are not known. CDR3: CASTLGGKETQYF. CDR3 DNA: TGTGCCAGCACCCTTGGGGGAAAAGAGACCCAGTACTTC.